This T cell receptor (beta chain) is from a study of OX40 agonist ivuxolimab in advanced cancers. About the study: From about 23 to 85 years was the age range, with a mean of approximately 63 years, and 70% to 85% were male.

This clone was recorded once. The CDR3 sequence is 15 residues long. In germline, CDR1 is SEHNR, CDR2 FQNEAQ (reference sequence). V shed 0 bases and J 4 bases; nucleotides not matched to a gene: 5. The protocol was immunoSEQ multiplex PCR, while the TCRdb copy is restricted to in-frame clones and leaves out a portion. The sample has about 82,000 clones, around 86% seen once. The V call is TRBV7-9, the J call TRBJ2-5, with 7 positions matching TRBD1. The sequence was obtained from an adult with an advanced solid tumor such as melanoma, head and neck, liver or kidney cancer. Specimen: CD4+ or CD8+ T cells sorted from blood, collected in a trial of the OX40 agonist ivuxolimab. In DNA, the CDR3 is TGTGCCAGCAGCTTAGCGTGGAACAGGGGAGAGACCCAGTACTTC. Translation: CASSLAWNRGETQYF. Full variable domain (outside the CDR3, taken from reference TRBV7-9 and TRBJ2-5): DTGVSQNPRHKITKRGQNVTFRCDPISEHNRLYWYRQTLGQGPEFLTYFQNEAQLEKSRLLSDRFSAERPKGSFSTLEIQRTEQGDSAMYLCASSLAWNRGETQYFGPGTRLLVL.